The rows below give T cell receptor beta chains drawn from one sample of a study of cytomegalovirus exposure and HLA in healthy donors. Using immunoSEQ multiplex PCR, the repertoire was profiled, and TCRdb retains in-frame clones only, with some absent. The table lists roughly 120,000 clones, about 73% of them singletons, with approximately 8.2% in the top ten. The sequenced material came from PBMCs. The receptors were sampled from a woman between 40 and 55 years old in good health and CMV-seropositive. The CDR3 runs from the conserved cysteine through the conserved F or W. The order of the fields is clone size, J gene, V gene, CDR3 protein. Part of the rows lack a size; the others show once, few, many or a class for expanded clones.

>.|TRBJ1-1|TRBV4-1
CASSQAAGTGVLGAFF
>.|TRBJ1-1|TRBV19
CASSIKGPRAFF
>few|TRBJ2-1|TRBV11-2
CASSFGGGTSYNEQFF
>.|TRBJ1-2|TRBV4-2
CASSPSTGTVLNGHGYTF
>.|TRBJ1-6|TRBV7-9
CASSLAGEDSPLHF
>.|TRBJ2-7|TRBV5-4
CASSSYRGILYEQYF
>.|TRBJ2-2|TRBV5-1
CASSPWAPTGELFF
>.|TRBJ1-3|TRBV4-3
CASSQDPFSGNTIYF
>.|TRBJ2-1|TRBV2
CASSPTPLAGGSPPFF
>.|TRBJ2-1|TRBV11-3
CASGGGARNEQFF
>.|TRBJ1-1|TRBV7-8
CASSRGTGDTEAFF
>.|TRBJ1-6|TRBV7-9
CASSPGTSGAPLHF
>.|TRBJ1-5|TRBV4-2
CASSQRGRGLSNQPQHF
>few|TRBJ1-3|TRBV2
CASRPAGGDGNTIYF
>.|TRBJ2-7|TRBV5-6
CASSQSPGAYEQYF
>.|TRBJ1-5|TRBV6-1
CASSRRTWEDQPQHF
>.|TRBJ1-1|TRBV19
CASSAGQGADEAFF
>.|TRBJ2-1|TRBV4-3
CASSQEGSGAGKGNEQFF
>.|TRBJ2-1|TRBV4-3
CASSQDPGGLAGNEQFF
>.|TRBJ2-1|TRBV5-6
CASSLGKQGAILDEQFF
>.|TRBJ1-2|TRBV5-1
CASSRVGDRSNRGYTF
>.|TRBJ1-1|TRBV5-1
CASSLEGQGATEAFF
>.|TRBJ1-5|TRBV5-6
CASSPKAGLQEQAQHF
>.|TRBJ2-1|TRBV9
CASSASGNSYNEQFF
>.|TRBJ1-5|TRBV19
CASRPRGGSQPQHF
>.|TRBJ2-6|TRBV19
CASGSSGANVLTF
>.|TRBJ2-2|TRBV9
CASSDGQSGELFF
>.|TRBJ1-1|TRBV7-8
CASTPRAVTEAFF
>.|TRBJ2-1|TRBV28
CASSWSTLLGNEQFF
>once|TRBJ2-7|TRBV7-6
CASSLEQLYEQYF
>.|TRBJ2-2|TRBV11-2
CASSFSGLNTGELFF
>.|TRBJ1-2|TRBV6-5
CASSYRGGDYGYTF